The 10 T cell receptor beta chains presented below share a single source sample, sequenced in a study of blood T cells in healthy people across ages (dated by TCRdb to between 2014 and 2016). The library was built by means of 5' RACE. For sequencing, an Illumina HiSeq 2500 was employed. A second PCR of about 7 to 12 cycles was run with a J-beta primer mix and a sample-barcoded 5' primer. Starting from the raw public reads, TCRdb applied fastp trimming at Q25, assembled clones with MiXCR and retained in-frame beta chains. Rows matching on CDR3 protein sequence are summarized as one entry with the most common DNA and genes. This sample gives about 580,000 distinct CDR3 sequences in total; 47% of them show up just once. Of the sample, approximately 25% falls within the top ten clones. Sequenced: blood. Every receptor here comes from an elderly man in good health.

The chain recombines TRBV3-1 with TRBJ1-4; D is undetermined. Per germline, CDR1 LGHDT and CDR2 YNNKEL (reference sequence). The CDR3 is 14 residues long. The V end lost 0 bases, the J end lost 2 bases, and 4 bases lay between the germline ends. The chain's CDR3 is CASSQDWTNEKLFF. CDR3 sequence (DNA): TGTGCCAGCAGCCAAGATTGGACTAATGAAAAACTGTTTTTT.

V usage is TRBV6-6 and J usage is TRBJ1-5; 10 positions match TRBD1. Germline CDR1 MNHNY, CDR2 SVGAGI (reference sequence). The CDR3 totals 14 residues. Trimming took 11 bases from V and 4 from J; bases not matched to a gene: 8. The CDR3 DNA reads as TGTGCCGCCAGCCGGACAGGGGGGAATCAGCCCCAGCATTTT. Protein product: CAASRTGGNQPQHF.

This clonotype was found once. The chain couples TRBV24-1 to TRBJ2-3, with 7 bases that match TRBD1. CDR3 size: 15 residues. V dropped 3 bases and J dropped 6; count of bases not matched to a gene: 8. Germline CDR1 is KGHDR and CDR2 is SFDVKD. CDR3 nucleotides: TGTGCCACCAGTGATCCTGGACAGGTACGGGATACGCAGTATTTT. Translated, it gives CATSDPGQVRDTQYF.

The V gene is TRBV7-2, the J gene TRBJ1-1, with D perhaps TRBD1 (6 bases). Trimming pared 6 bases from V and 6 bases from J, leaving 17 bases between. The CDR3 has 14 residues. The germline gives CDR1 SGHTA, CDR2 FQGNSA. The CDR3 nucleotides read TGTGCCAGCAGACCACAGGGAATAATCGCTGAAGCTTTCTTT. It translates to CASRPQGIIAEAFF.

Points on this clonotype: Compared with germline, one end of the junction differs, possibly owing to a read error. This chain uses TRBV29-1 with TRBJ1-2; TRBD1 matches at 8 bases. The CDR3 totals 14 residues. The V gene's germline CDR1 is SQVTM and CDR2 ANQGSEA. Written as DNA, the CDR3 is TGCGGCGTCGATCGGACAGGGCAGGACTATGGCTACACCTTC. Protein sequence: CGVDRTGQDYGYTF. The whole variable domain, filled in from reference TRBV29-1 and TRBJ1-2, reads SAVISQKPSRDICQRGTSLTIQCQVDSQVTMMFWYRQQPGQSLTLIATANQGSEATYESGFVIDKFPISRPNLTFSTLTVSNMSPEDSSIYLCGVDRTGQDYGYTFGSGTRLTVV.

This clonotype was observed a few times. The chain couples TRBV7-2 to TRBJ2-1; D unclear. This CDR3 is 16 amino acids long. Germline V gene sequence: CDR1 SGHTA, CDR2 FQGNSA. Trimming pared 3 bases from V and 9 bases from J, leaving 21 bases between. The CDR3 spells CASSLVTGIPPSEQFF. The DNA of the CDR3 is TGTGCCAGCAGCTTGGTAACTGGAATACCTCCTTCTGAGCAGTTCTTC.

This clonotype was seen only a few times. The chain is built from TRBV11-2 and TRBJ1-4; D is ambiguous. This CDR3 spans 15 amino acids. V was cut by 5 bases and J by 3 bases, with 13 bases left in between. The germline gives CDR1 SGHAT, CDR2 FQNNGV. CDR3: CASSPLVGANEKLFF. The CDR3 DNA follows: TGTGCCAGCAGCCCCCTGGTCGGGGCTAATGAAAAACTGTTTTTT. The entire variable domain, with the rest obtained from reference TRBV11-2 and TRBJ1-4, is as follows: EAGVAQSPRYKIIEKRQSVAFWCNPISGHATLYWYQQILGQGPKLLIQFQNNGVVDDSQLPKDRFSAERLKGVDSTLKIQPAKLEDSAVYLCASSPLVGANEKLFFGSGTQLSVL.

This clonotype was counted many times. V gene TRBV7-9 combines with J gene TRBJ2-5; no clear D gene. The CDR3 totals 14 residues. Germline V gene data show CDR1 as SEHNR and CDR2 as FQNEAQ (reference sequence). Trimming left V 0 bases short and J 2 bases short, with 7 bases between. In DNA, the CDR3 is TGTGCCAGCAGCTTAGCGGGTCGACAAGAGACCCAGTACTTC. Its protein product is CASSLAGRQETQYF.

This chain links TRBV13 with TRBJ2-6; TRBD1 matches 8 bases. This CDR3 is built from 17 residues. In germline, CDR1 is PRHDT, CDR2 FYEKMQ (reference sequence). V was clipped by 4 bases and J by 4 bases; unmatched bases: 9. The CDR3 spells CASSSRTGIAGANVLTF. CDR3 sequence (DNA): TGTGCCAGCAGCTCCAGGACAGGGATCGCCGGGGCCAACGTCCTGACTTTC.

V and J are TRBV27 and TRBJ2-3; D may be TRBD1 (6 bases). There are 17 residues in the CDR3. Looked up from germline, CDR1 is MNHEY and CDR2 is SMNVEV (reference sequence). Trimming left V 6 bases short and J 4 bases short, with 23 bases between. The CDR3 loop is CASSAAGQTRRADTQYF. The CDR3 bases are TGTGCCAGCAGCGCCGCCGGACAGACAAGACGCGCAGATACGCAGTATTTT.